The 28 T cell receptor beta chains below all came from one sample that was sequenced in a study of T cells in Graves' hyperthyroidism and ophthalmopathy. RNA transcripts provided the source from which TCR beta CDR3 regions were amplified. The study used the HTBI primer set for a first-round RT-PCR of the TCR CDR3. TCRdb itself ran the multiplex PCR reads through MiXCR, one entry per CDR3 protein. The table shows nearly 750,000 distinct CDR3 sequences, with approximately 40% occurring only once. The sample taken for sequencing was blood. These receptors were obtained from a woman aged 40 to 50 with Graves' hyperthyroidism.

The CDR3: CAYGQNTEAFF. In nucleotides, the CDR3 is TGTGCTTACGGACAGAACACTGAAGCTTTCTTT. The chain uses TRBV2 and TRBJ1-1; possibly TRBD1 for D (5 bases). The CDR3 is made up of 11 amino acids. Germline CDR1 is SNHLY and CDR2 is FYNNEI.

This clonotype was seen ten or more times. The chain uses TRBV20-1 and TRBJ2-7; D uncertain. This CDR3 contains 13 residues. The V gene's germline CDR1 is DFQATT and CDR2 SNEGSKA (reference sequence). V lost 1 base and J 6 bases, leaving 13 bases between the germline ends. The CDR3 nucleotides are TGCAGTGCTAGAGGTTGGGCCCCTCGCGAGCAGTACTTC. The encoded protein is CSARGWAPREQYF.

This chain uses TRBV19 with TRBJ1-1, with D unclear. The CDR3 is made up of 15 amino acids. The V end was cut by 8 bases, the J end by 1 base, with 17 bases between. Germline loops: CDR1 LNHDA, CDR2 SQIVND (reference sequence). CDR3 nucleotides: TGTGCCAGTTCCGCCCCCGGGGAATGGAACACTGAAGCTTTCTTT. Amino acid sequence: CASSAPGEWNTEAFF.

This clonotype was seen ten or more times. CDR3 in amino acids: CAISELQGTNTIYF. The CDR3 bases are TGTGCCATCAGTGAGCTTCAGGGGACAAACACCATATATTTT. The chain employs TRBV10-3 and TRBJ1-3; D is possibly TRBD1 (6 bases). This CDR3 contains 14 residues. Germline loops: CDR1 ENHRY, CDR2 SYGVKD. Between the trimmed V and J ends, which lost 2 bases and 6 bases, there was a span of 11 bases.

There are many counts of this clonotype. CDR3 in amino acids: CASGMTANYGYTF. The CDR3 DNA is TGTGCCAGTGGGATGACAGCTAACTATGGCTACACCTTC. V gene TRBV19 combines with J gene TRBJ1-2, with D perhaps TRBD1 (5 bases). The V end was cut by 8 bases, the J end by 0 bases, with 10 bases between. The CDR3 runs 13 residues. Germline V gene sequence: CDR1 LNHDA, CDR2 SQIVND (reference sequence).

This clonotype turned up a few times. The chain employs TRBV7-2 and TRBJ1-2; TRBD1 aligns across 7 bases. Germline CDR1 SGHTA, CDR2 FQGNSA. The V gene end was trimmed by 5 bases and the J gene end by 4 bases; junction bases not matched to a gene: 7. This CDR3 has 14 residues. The chain's CDR3 is CASSPTGPGYGYTF. The CDR3 nucleotides read TGTGCCAGCAGCCCGACAGGGCCCGGCTATGGCTACACCTTC.

The chain has TRBV6-5 and TRBJ1-1, with D possibly matching TRBD1 (6 bases). Germline V gene sequence: CDR1 MNHEY, CDR2 SVGAGI. There are 13 residues in the CDR3. V dropped 8 bases and J dropped 1 base, with 11 bases sitting between them. DNA for the CDR3: TGTGCCAGCTGCCCGGGGGCGAACACTGAAGCTTTCTTT. Its protein product is CASCPGANTEAFF.

A remark on this clonotype: A much more abundant neighbour one base away suggests this may be a read error. The chain recombines TRBV7-2 with TRBJ2-5; D remains ambiguous. CDR1 and CDR2 from the germline V gene are SGHTA and FQGNSA. This CDR3 comprises 14 residues. Here the CDR3 DNA reads TGTGCCAGCAGCTTAGTTTCTAGTCTGGAGACCCGGTACTTC. It specifies CASSLVSSLETRYF.

This clonotype was found many times. The rearrangement links TRBV6-5 to TRBJ1-1; D not resolved. Germline lookup yields CDR1 MNHEY and CDR2 SVGAGI. The germline V and J ends were trimmed by 4 bases and 1 base, with 10 bases remaining between them. This CDR3 is built from 14 residues. As DNA, the CDR3 is TGTGCCAGCAGTTGGTCAGGTCAGAACACTGAAGCTTTCTTT. This encodes CASSWSGQNTEAFF.

This clonotype appeared many times. The rearrangement links TRBV12-3 or TRBV12-4 to TRBJ1-1; perhaps TRBD1 as D (5 bases). The ends were cut back, 7 bases at V and 4 bases at J, with 10 bases in the middle. The CDR3 sequence is 12 residues long. CDR3 nucleotides: TGTGCCAGCACTGTGGGGGGCACTGAAGCTTTCTTT. It yields the protein CASTVGGTEAFF.

This chain joins TRBV20-1 and TRBJ1-4, with D unresolved. Trimming cost V 3 bases and J 5 bases, with 19 bases left between them. Germline CDR1 reads DFQATT; CDR2 reads SNEGSKA (reference sequence). The CDR3 consists of 16 residues. DNA for the CDR3: TGCAGTGCTAGGTCCGAGGTTCCAGAAGGGAATGAAAAACTGTTTTTT. Translation: CSARSEVPEGNEKLFF.

This sequence joins TRBV7-9 and TRBJ2-7; 8 nucleotides match TRBD2. CDR3 length: 14 amino acids. Losses at the gene ends were 6 bases for V and 7 bases for J; bases not matched to a gene: 11. The V gene's germline CDR1 is SEHNR and CDR2 FQNEAQ (reference sequence). CDR3 nucleotides: TGTGCCAGCAGACAGAGGGGACTAGGGGATGAGCAGTACTTC. This sequence encodes CASRQRGLGDEQYF. Full variable domain (outside the CDR3, taken from reference TRBV7-9 and TRBJ2-7): DTGVSQNPRHKITKRGQNVTFRCDPISEHNRLYWYRQTLGQGPEFLTYFQNEAQLEKSRLLSDRFSAERPKGSFSTLEIQRTEQGDSAMYLCASRQRGLGDEQYFGPGTRLTVT.

The chain employs TRBV25-1 and TRBJ1-1; the match to TRBD1 covers 8 bases. The CDR3 spans 15 residues. Germline V gives CDR1 MGHDK, CDR2 SYGVNS. The junction had 11 bases not matched to a gene; V was cut back by 5 bases and J by 6 bases. The CDR3 region has the DNA TGTGCCAGCAGTATTTGGACAGGGAATTTCGCTGAAGCTTTCTTT. Its translation is CASSIWTGNFAEAFF.

The rearrangement links TRBV6-5 to TRBJ2-2; D is perhaps TRBD1 (7 bases). The CDR3 covers 15 residues. The ends were cut back, 0 bases at V and 6 bases at J, with 11 bases in the middle. Germline CDR1 reads MNHEY; CDR2 reads SVGAGI. The CDR3 coding sequence is TGTGCCAGCAGTTACTCGACCAGGGGGGCCGGGGAGCTGTTTTTT. It yields the protein CASSYSTRGAGELFF.

This clonotype was counted at least ten times. The V gene is TRBV7-9, the J gene TRBJ2-7; D uncertain. The germline V gene has CDR1 SEHNR and CDR2 FQNEAQ (reference sequence). The V and J ends lost 6 bases and 5 bases respectively, with 11 bases between them. CDR3 length: 12 residues. The DNA of the CDR3 is TGTGCCAGCAGTTCATACCAGGACGAGCAGTACTTC. Protein product: CASSSYQDEQYF.

The chain combines TRBV2 with TRBJ1-2, with D possibly being TRBD1 (5 bases). Germline CDR1 SNHLY, CDR2 FYNNEI. The CDR3 sequence is 14 residues long. Trimming cost V 5 bases and J 4 bases, with 14 bases left between them. CDR3 in DNA: TGTGCCAGCAGTTTAGGGGACCGCGCCTATGGCTACACCTTC. Protein: CASSLGDRAYGYTF.

This clonotype was counted many times. This sequence joins TRBV20-1 and TRBJ2-7; D is ambiguous. Deletions cut 0 bases from V and 2 bases from J, with 5 bases between. The CDR3 is made up of 12 amino acids. The germline V gene has CDR1 DFQATT and CDR2 SNEGSKA (reference sequence). DNA for the CDR3: TGCAGTGCTAGAGATGACCCCTACGAGCAGTACTTC. It is translated as CSARDDPYEQYF.

A note on this clonotype: Sequence at one end of the junction differs from germline and may be a read error. V gene TRBV6-5 combines with J gene TRBJ1-1, with a possible D match to TRBD1 (6 bases). This CDR3 spans 16 amino acids. Germline loops: CDR1 MNHEY, CDR2 SVGAGI. This CDR3 reads CAISYTGIHLNTEAFF. The CDR3 DNA reads TGTGCCATCAGTTACACAGGGATCCATTTGAACACTGAAGCCTTCTTT.

Ten or more counts support this clonotype. This sequence joins TRBV2 and TRBJ1-2, with D unresolved. V dropped 8 bases and J dropped 3 bases, with 10 bases sitting between them. Germline-derived CDR1 and CDR2 are SNHLY and FYNNEI. This CDR3 spans 12 amino acids. Written as DNA, the CDR3 is TGTGCCAGCCCGCCGGGTTACTATGGCTACACCTTC. Residues: CASPPGYYGYTF. The entire variable domain, with the rest obtained from reference TRBV2 and TRBJ1-2, is as follows: EPEVTQTPSHQVTQMGQEVILRCVPISNHLYFYWYRQILGQKVEFLVSFYNNEISEKSEIFDDQFSVERPDGSNFTLKIRSTKLEDSAMYFCASPPGYYGYTFGSGTRLTVV.

This clonotype has at least ten counts. The V gene is TRBV20-1, the J gene TRBJ1-5; tentative D call: TRBD1 (5 bases). The CDR3 covers 12 residues. In germline, CDR1 is DFQATT, CDR2 SNEGSKA (reference sequence). Trimming cost V 0 bases and J 6 bases, with 6 bases left between them. CDR3 protein: CSARDGGQPQHF. The CDR3 region has the DNA TGCAGTGCTAGAGATGGGGGTCAGCCCCAGCATTTT.

This clonotype was detected ten times or more. This chain uses TRBV20-1 with TRBJ1-2; 7 nucleotides match TRBD1. V dropped 5 bases and J dropped 2; count of bases not matched to a gene: 8. The CDR3 has 14 residues. In germline, CDR1 is DFQATT, CDR2 SNEGSKA (reference sequence). The CDR3 coding sequence is TGCAGTGCTTCTTGGCCGGGACAGAACTATGGCTACACCTTC. Its translation: CSASWPGQNYGYTF.

This clonotype was counted between two and nine times. The chain carries TRBV6-5 and TRBJ1-2, with a possible D match to TRBD1 (6 bases). V dropped 11 bases and J dropped 4 bases, with 11 bases sitting between them. Germline CDR1 and CDR2: MNHEY and SVGAGI. The CDR3 length is 11 residues. CDR3 nucleotide sequence: TGTGCCGGCTTAGGGGGCTATGGCTACACCTTC. This sequence encodes CAGLGGYGYTF.

V gene TRBV10-3 combines with J gene TRBJ2-1, with 10 nucleotides matching TRBD2. Germline V gives CDR1 ENHRY, CDR2 SYGVKD. This CDR3 contains 17 residues. V trimming: 0 bases; J trimming: 3 bases; junction bases outside the gene matches: 5. CDR3 amino acids: CAISESASGSIYNEQFF. For the CDR3, the DNA is TGTGCCATCAGTGAGTCGGCTAGCGGGAGTATCTACAATGAGCAGTTCTTC.

The chain couples TRBV27 to TRBJ1-6; 11 bases align to TRBD1. The V segment lost 9 bases and the J segment 7 bases; nucleotides outside the gene matches: 5. Per the germline V gene, CDR1 is MNHEY and CDR2 is SMNVEV (reference sequence). CDR3 size: 14 residues. CDR3 bases: TGTGCCAGTTGCCGGGACAGGGGGAATTCACCCCTCCACTTT. Translated: CASCRDRGNSPLHF.

This clonotype was counted at least ten times. The chain uses TRBV10-3 and TRBJ1-2, with TRBD1 matching 7 bases. Trimming removed 9 bases from V and 5 bases from J; junction bases left unmatched: 6. The CDR3 consists of 12 residues. In germline, CDR1 is ENHRY, CDR2 SYGVKD. The CDR3 loop reads CAIRQGFYGYTF. CDR3 nucleotides: TGTGCCATACGACAGGGATTTTATGGCTACACCTTC.

In regard to this clonotype: One base away lies a much larger clone, so this may be a sequencing read error. This rearrangement joins TRBV11-1 to TRBJ2-7, with D perhaps matching TRBD1 (6 bases). Judging by the DNA end, TRBJ2-1 fits better; the J call may be wrong. Germline CDR1 and CDR2: SGHAT and FQDESV (reference sequence). CDR3 length equals 14 residues. The CDR3 spells CASSYSPGQGEQFF. Written as DNA, the CDR3 is TGTGCCAGCAGCTATTCACCGGGACAAGGCGAGCAGTTCTTC.

The J gene is TRBJ2-7, the V gene TRBV6-5, with TRBD1 matching 7 bases. Germline V CDR1 and CDR2: MNHEY, SVGAGI. Trimming removed 6 bases from V and 3 bases from J; junction bases left unmatched: 5. This CDR3 is built from 13 residues. CDR3 DNA: TGTGCCAGCAGCATGGGACAGCTCTACGAGCAGTACTTC. Translated: CASSMGQLYEQYF.

The sample holds many counts of this clonotype. The chain combines TRBV10-3 with TRBJ2-7; possible D gene TRBD1, 5 bases. In germline, CDR1 is ENHRY, CDR2 SYGVKD. The CDR3 length is 15 residues. Between the trimmed V and J ends, which lost 10 bases and 5 bases, there was a span of 24 bases. In DNA form, the CDR3 reads TGTGCCACCTCGATAAACTCTGGGGCTCCCCACGAGCAGTACTTC. It codes for CATSINSGAPHEQYF.